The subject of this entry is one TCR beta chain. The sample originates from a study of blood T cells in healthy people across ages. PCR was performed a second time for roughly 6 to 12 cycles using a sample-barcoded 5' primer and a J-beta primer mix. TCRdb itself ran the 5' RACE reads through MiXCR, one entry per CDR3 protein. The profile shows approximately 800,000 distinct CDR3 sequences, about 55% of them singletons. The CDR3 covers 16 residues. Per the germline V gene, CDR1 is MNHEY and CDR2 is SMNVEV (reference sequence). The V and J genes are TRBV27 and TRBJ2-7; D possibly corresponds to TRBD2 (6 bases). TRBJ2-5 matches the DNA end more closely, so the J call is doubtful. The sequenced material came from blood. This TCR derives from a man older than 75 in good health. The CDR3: CASRGGGLNYGETQYF. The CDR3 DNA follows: TGTGCCAGCCGGGGCGGCGGACTAAACTACGGAGAGACCCAGTACTTC.